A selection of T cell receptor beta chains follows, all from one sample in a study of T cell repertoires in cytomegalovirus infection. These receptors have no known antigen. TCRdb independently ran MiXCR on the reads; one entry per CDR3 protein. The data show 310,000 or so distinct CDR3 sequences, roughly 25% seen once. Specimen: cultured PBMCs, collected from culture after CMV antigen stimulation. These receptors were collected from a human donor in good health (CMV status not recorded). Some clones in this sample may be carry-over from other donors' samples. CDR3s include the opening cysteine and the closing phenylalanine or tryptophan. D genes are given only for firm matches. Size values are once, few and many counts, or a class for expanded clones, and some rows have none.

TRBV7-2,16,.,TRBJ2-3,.,TGTGCCAGCACCCTATCCAGCCGGGGGCGCACAGATACGCAGTATTTT,CASTLSSRGRTDTQYF
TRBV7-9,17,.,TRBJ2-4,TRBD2,TGTGCCAGCAGCTCGAGAGCGGGAGAACCAGCCAAAAACATTCAGTACTTC,CASSSRAGEPAKNIQYF
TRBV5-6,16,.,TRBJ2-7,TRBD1,TGTGCCAGCAGCCCGATAGGACAGGGGGTAATCAACGAGCAGTACTTC,CASSPIGQGVINEQYF
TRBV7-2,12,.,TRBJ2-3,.,TGTGCCAGCAGCTTTATAGGAGATACGCAGTATTTT,CASSFIGDTQYF
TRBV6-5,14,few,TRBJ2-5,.,TGTGCCAGCAGTCCCTCATGGCTCCAAGAGACCCAGTACTTC,CASSPSWLQETQYF
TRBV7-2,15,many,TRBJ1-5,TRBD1,TGTGCCAGCAGCTATAAACAGGGGGCGAATCAGCCCCAGCATTTT,CASSYKQGANQPQHF
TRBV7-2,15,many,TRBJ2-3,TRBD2,TGTGCCAGCAGCTCAGGACTAGCGACAACAGATACGCAGTATTTT,CASSSGLATTDTQYF
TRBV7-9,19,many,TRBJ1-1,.,TGTGCCAGCACCGATCCCATTGGGGCCGCCGGGAACTCTAACACTGAAGCTTTCTTT,CASTDPIGAAGNSNTEAFF
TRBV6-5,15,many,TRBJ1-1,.,TGTGCCAGCAGTTACTCCGGGGACCCGAACACTGAAGCTTTCTTT,CASSYSGDPNTEAFF
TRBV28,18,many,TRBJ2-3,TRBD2,TGTGCCAGCAGTTTATCATATCCTCGACTTAGCGGGACGGATACGCAGTATTTT,CASSLSYPRLSGTDTQYF
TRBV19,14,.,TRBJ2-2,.,TGTGCCAGTAAGGGCAGAGGATACACCGGGGAGCTGTTTTTT,CASKGRGYTGELFF
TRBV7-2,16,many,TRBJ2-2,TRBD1,TGTGCCAGCAGCCCAGGGACAGGGGTGTACACCGGGGAGCTGTTTTTT,CASSPGTGVYTGELFF
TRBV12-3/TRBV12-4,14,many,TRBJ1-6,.,TGTGCCAGCAGTCGAGGGGTCTATAATTCACCCCTCCACTTT,CASSRGVYNSPLHF
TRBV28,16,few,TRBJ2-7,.,TGTGCCAGCAGTTCAGGGGGTCGTACAGGGAGGAACGAGCAGTACTTC,CASSSGGRTGRNEQYF
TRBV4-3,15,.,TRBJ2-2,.,TGCGCCAGCAGCCAAGAGGCGGGCCGGACCGGGGAGCTGTTTTTT,CASSQEAGRTGELFF
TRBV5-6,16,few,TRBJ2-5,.,TGTGCCAGCAGCTTAGGGCAGGCGGGGATGTTGGAGACCCAGTACTTC,CASSLGQAGMLETQYF
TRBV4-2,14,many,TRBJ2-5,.,TGTGCCAGCAGCCAAGGGATGGGGAAAGAGACCCAGTACTTC,CASSQGMGKETQYF
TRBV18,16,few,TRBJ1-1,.,TGTGCCAGCTCACCGAGATTGATGACAGCGAACACTGAAGCTTTCTTT,CASSPRLMTANTEAFF
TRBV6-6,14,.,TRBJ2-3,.,TGTGCCAGCAGTTACTCGGAAGCCTCAGATACGCAGTATTTT,CASSYSEASDTQYF
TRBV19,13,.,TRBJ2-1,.,TGTGCCAGTAGTGCTGACAGACATGGTGTGCAGTTCTTC,CASSADRHGVQFF
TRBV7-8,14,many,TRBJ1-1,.,TGTGCCAGCAGCGTACAGGGCGGGGGGACTGAAGCTTTCTTT,CASSVQGGGTEAFF
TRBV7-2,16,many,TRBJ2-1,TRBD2,TGTGCCAGCAGCTTAGCGCTAGGGCGGGGGAACAATGAGCAGTTCTTC,CASSLALGRGNNEQFF
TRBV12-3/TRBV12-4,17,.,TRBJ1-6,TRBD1,TGTGCCAGCAGTGCGATACAGGGGATCTCGATCAAATCACCCCTCCACTTT,CASSAIQGISIKSPLHF
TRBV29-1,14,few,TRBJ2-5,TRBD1,TGCAGCGTTGGCCGGACAGGGAGTGAAGAGACCCAGTACTTC,CSVGRTGSEETQYF
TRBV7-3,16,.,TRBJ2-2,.,TGTGCCAGCAGCTTAGGCTACCGGGCCCAGGTCGGGGAGCTGTTTTTT,CASSLGYRAQVGELFF
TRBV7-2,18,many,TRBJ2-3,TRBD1,TGTGCCAGCAGCTTAACGTCCGCAGGGGGCGCAATCACAGATACGCAGTATTTT,CASSLTSAGGAITDTQYF
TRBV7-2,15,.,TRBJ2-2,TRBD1,TGTGCCAGCAGGCTACAGGGGGCTGGAACCGGGGAGCTGTTTTTT,CASRLQGAGTGELFF